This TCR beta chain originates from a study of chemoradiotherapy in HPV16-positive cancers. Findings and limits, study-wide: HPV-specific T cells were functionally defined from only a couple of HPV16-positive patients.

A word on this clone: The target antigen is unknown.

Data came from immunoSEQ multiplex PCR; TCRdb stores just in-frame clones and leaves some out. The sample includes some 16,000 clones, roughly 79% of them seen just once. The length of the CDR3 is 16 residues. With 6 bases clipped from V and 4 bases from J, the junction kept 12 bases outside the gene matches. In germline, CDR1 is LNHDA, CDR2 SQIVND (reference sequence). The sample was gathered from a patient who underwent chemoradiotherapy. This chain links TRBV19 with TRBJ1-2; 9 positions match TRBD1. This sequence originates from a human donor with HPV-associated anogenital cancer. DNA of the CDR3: TGTGCCAGTAGAACAACAGCCGGGACAGGGATCTATGGCTACACCTTC. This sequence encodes CASRTTAGTGIYGYTF.